This record concerns one TCR beta chain sequence. Its antigen is unidentified. A read error may account for a junction end that differs from germline. CDR1 is SEHNR and CDR2 is FQNEAQ in the germline V gene (reference sequence). The CDR3 is made up of 13 amino acids. Genomic DNA, the template, was used for profiling of the TCR beta VDJ and CDR3. Using its own MiXCR run on the reads, TCRdb lists one record per CDR3 protein. This table has under 200,000 distinct CDR3 sequences, roughly 45% appearing once. The source of the sample is a study of CD8+CD57+ T cells in acquired aplastic anemia. Study outcomes and limitations: About 27 shared CD8+ CDR3s appeared highly expressed within patients' immunodominant clones.

This receptor was identified in a human donor in good health. V gene TRBV7-9 combines with J gene TRBJ2-7; 9 bases line up with TRBD2. Sequencing was carried out using sorted CD4+, CD8+, or CD8+CD57+ T cells (not recorded which) from PBMCs. CDR3: CASSSPSGTVVDF. The CDR3 DNA reads TGTGCCAGCAGCAGTCCTAGCGGGACCGTTGTTGACTTC.